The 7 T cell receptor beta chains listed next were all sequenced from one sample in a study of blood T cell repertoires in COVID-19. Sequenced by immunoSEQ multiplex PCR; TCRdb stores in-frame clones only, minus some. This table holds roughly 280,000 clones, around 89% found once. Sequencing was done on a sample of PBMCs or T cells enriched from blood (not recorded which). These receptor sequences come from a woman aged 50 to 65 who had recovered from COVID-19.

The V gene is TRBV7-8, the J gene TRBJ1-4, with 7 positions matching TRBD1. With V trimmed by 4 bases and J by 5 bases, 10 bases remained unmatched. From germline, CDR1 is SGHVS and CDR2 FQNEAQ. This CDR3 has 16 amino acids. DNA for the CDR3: TGTGCCAGCAGCTCGGGGACAGTTTGGGGGAATGAAAAACTGTTTTTT. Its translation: CASSSGTVWGNEKLFF.

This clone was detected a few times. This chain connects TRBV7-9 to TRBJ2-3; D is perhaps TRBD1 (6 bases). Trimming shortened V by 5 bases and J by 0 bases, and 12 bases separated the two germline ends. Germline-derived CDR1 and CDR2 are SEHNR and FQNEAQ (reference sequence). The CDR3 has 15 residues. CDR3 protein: CASSKGDTSTDTQYF. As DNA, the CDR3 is TGTGCCAGCAGCAAGGGGGATACTAGCACAGATACGCAGTATTTT.

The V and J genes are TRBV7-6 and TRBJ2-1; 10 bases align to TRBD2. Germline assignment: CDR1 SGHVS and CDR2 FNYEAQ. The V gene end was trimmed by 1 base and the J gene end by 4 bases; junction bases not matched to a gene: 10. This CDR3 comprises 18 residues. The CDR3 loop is CASSLGLAGQRSYNEQFF. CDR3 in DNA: TGTGCCAGCAGCTTAGGACTAGCGGGCCAACGTTCTTACAATGAGCAGTTCTTC.

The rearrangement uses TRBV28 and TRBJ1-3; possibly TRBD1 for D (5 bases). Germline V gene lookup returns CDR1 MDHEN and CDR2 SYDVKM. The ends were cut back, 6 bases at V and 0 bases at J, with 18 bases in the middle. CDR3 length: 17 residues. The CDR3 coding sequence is TGTGCCAGCAGCATGTTCCAGGGAACCAGCTCTGGAAACACCATATATTTT. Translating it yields CASSMFQGTSSGNTIYF.

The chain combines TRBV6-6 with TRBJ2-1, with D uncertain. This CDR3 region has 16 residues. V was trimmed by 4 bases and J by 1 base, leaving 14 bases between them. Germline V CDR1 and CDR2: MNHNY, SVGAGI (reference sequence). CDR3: CASSSQVGISYNEQFF. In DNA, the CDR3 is TGTGCCAGCAGTTCCCAGGTTGGCATTTCCTACAATGAGCAGTTCTTC.

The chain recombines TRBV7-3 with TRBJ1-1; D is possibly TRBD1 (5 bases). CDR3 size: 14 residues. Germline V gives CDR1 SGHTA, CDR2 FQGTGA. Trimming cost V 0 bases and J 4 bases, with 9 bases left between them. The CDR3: CASSLTGAVTEAFF. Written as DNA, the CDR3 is TGTGCCAGCAGCTTAACAGGGGCGGTCACTGAAGCTTTCTTT.

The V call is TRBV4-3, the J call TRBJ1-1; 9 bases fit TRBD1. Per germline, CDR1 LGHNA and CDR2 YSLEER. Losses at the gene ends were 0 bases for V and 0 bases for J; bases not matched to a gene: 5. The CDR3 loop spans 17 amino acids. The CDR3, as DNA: TGCGCCAGCAGCCAAGAGTGGGGACAGGGAATGAACACTGAAGCTTTCTTT. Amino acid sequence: CASSQEWGQGMNTEAFF.